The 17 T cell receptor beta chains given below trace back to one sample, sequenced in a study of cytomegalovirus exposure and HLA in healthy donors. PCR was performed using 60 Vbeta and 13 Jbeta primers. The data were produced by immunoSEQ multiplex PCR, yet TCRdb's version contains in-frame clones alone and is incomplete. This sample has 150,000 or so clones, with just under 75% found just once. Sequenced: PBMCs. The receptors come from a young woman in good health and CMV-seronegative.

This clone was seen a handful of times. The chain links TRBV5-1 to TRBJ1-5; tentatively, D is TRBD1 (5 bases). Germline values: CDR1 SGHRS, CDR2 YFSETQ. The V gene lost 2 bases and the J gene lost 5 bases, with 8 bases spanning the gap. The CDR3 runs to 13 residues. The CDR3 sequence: CASSFWGDQPQHF. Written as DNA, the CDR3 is TGCGCCAGCAGCTTCTGGGGGGATCAGCCCCAGCATTTT.

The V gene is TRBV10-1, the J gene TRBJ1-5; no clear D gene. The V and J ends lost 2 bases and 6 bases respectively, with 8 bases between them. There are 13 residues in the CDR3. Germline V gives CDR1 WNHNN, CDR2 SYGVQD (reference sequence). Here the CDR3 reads CASSEIAGQPQHF. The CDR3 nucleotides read TGCGCCAGCAGTGAGATAGCCGGTCAGCCCCAGCATTTT.

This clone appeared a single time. Written as DNA, the CDR3 is TGTGCCAGCAGTGTCCCTCCGGGGGGGCCAGGAGAGACCCAGTACTTC. Its protein is CASSVPPGGPGETQYF. The rearrangement uses TRBV6-1 and TRBJ2-5; TRBD2 agrees at 8 bases. The V gene end was trimmed by 4 bases and the J gene end by 4 bases; junction bases not matched to a gene: 11. From germline, CDR1 is MNHNS and CDR2 SASEGT. This CDR3 region has 16 residues.

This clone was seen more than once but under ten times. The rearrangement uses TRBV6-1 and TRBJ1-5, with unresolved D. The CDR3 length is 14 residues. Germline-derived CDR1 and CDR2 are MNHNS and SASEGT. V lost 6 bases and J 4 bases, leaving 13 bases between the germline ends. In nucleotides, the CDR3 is TGTGCCAGCAGGTTTTTTGAGCCTAATCAGCCCCAGCATTTT. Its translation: CASRFFEPNQPQHF.

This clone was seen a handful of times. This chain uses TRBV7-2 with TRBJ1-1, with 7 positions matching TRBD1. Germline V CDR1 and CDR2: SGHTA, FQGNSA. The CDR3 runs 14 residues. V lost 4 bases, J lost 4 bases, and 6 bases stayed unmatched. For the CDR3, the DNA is TGTGCCAGCAGCTACCCGACAGGGTCCACTGAAGCTTTCTTT. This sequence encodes CASSYPTGSTEAFF. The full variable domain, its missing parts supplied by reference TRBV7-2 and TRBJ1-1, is GAGVSQSPSNKVTEKGKDVELRCDPISGHTALYWYRQSLGQGLEFLIYFQGNSAPDKSGLPSDRFSAERTGGSVSTLTIQRTQQEDSAVYLCASSYPTGSTEAFFGQGTRLTVV.

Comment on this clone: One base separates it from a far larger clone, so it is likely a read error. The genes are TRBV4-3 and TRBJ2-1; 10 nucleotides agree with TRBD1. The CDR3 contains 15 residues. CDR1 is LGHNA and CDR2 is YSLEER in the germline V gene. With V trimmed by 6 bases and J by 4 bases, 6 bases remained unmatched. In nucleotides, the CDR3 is TGCGCCAGCAGGGCCGGGACAGGGGTTTACAATGAGCAGTTCTTC. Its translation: CASRAGTGVYNEQFF.

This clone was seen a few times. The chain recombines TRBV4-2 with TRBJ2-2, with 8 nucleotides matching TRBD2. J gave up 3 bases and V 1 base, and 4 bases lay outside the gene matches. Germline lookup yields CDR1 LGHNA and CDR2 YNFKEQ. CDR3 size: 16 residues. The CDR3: CASSQGVAGYTGELFF. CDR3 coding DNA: TGTGCCAGCAGCCAAGGCGTAGCGGGGTACACCGGGGAGCTGTTTTTT.

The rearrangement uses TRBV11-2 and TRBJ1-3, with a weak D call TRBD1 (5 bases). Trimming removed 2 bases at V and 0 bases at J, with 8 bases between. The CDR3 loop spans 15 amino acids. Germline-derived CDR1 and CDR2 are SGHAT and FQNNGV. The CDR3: CASSLQGYSGNTIYF. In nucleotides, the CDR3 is TGTGCCAGCAGCTTACAGGGCTACTCTGGAAACACCATATATTTT.

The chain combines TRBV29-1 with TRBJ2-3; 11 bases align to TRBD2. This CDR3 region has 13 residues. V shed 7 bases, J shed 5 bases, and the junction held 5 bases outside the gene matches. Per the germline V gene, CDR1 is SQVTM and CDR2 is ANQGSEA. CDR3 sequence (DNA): TGCAGCGCACTAGCGGGAGCCGGAGATACGCAGTATTTT. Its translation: CSALAGAGDTQYF.

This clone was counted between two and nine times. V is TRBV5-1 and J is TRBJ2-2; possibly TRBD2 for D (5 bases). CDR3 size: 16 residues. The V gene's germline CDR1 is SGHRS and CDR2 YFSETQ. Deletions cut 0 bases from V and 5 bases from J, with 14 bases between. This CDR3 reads CASSLDRSGTTGELFF. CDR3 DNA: TGCGCCAGCAGCTTGGATCGCTCGGGAACAACCGGGGAGCTGTTTTTT.

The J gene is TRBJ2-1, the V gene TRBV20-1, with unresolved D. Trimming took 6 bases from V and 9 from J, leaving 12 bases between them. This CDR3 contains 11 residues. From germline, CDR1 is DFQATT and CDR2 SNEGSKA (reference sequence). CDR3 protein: CSASTTGEQFF. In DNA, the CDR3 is TGCAGTGCGTCCACTACGGGTGAGCAGTTCTTC.

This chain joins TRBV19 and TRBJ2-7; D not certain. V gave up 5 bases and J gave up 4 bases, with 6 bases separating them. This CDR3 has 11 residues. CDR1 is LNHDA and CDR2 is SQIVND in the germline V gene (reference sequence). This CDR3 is CASSSQYEQYF. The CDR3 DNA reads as TGTGCCAGTAGTTCTCAGTACGAGCAGTACTTC. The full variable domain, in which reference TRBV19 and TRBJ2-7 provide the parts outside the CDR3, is DGGITQSPKYLFRKEGQNVTLSCEQNLNHDAMYWYRQDPGQGLRLIYYSQIVNDFQKGDIAEGYSVSREKKESFPLTVTSAQKNPTAFYLCASSSQYEQYFGPGTRLTVT.

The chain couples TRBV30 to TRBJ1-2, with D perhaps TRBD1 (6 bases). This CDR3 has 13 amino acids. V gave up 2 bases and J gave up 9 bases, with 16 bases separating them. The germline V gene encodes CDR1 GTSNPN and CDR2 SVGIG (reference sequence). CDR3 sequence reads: CAWSLRAGVSYTF. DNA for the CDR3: TGTGCCTGGAGTCTCCGGGCAGGGGTGAGCTACACCTTC.

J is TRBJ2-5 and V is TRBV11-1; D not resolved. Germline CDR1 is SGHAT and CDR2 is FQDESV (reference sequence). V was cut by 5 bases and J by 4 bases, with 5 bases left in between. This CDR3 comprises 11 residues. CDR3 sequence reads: CASSNRETQYF. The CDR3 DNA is TGTGCCAGCAGCAACAGAGAGACCCAGTACTTC.

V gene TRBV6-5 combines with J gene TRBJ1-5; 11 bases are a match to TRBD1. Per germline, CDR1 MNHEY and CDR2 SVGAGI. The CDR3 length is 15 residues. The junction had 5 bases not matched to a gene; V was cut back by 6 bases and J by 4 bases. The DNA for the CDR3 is TGTGCCAGCAGAAGGGGACAGGGGGGGAATCAGCCCCAGCATTTT. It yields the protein CASRRGQGGNQPQHF.

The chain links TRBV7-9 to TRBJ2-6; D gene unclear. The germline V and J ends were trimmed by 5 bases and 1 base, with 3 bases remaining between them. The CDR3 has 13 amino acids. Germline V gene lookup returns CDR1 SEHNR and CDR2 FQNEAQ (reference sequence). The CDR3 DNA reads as TGTGCCAGCAGCCCGTCTGGGGCCAACGTCCTGACTTTC. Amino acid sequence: CASSPSGANVLTF.

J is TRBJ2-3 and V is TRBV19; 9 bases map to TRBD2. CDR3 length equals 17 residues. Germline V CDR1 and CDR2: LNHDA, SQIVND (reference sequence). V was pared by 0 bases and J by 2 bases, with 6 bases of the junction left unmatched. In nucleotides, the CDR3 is TGTGCCAGTAGTATAGATCCCCTAGCGGGGTTCACAGATACGCAGTATTTT. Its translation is CASSIDPLAGFTDTQYF. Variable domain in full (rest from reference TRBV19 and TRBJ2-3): DGGITQSPKYLFRKEGQNVTLSCEQNLNHDAMYWYRQDPGQGLRLIYYSQIVNDFQKGDIAEGYSVSREKKESFPLTVTSAQKNPTAFYLCASSIDPLAGFTDTQYFGPGTRLTVL.